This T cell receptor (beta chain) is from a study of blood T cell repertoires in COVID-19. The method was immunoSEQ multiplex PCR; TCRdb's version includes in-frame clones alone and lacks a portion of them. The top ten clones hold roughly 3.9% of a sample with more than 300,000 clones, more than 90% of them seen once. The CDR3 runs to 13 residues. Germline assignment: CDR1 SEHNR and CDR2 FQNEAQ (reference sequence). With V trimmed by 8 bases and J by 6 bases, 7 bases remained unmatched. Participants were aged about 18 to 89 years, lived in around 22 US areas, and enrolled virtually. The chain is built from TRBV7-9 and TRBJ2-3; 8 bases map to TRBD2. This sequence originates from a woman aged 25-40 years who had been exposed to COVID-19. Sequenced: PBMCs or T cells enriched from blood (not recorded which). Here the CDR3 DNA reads TGTGCCAGCTTAGCGGGGTCGAGTGATACGCAGTATTTT. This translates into CASLAGSSDTQYF.